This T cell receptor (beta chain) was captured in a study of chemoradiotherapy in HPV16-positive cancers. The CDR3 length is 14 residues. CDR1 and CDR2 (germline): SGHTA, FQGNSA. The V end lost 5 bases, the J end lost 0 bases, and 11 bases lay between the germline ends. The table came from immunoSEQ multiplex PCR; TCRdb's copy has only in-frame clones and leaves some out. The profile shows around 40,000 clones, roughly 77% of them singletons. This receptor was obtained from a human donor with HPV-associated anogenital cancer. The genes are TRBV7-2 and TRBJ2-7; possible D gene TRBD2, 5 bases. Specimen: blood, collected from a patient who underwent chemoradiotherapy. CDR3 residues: CASSPDLFSYEQYF. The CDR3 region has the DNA TGTGCCAGCAGCCCGGACTTATTCTCCTACGAGCAGTACTTC.